The T cell receptor beta chain under discussion was sequenced for a study of cytomegalovirus exposure and HLA in healthy donors. Study-level background: Approximately 83 million unique TCRs from HLA-typed donors were held in an early data release.

In this sample, this clone turned up a few times. Its antigen is unidentified. The CDR3 consists of 14 residues. Trimming pared 5 bases from V and 5 bases from J, leaving 15 bases between. Germline values: CDR1 MDHEN, CDR2 SYDVKM. The study's findings and limits: Trimming of TCR beta V- and J-genes showed a link, identified in a later analysis, to a missense DCLRE1C variant. V segments that were indistinguishable, TRBV6-2 and TRBV6-3 among them, were omitted from analysis. Rates of TCR association differed by HLA locus in a later analysis, with DRB1 highest and HLA-C lowest.

A multiplex PCR was run with 60 Vbeta primers and 13 Jbeta primers. Clones were read by immunoSEQ multiplex PCR, and TCRdb kept only the in-frame ones, dropping some. This table has roughly 83,000 clones, more than 70% appearing once. This TCR was sampled from a man between 60 and 75 years old in good health and CMV-seronegative. The V gene is TRBV28, the J gene TRBJ1-1; D may be TRBD1 (6 bases). Sample: PBMCs. The CDR3 sequence: CASSLRGGRTEAFF. The CDR3, as DNA: TGTGCCAGCAGTCTTAGAGGGGGTAGAACTGAAGCTTTCTTT.